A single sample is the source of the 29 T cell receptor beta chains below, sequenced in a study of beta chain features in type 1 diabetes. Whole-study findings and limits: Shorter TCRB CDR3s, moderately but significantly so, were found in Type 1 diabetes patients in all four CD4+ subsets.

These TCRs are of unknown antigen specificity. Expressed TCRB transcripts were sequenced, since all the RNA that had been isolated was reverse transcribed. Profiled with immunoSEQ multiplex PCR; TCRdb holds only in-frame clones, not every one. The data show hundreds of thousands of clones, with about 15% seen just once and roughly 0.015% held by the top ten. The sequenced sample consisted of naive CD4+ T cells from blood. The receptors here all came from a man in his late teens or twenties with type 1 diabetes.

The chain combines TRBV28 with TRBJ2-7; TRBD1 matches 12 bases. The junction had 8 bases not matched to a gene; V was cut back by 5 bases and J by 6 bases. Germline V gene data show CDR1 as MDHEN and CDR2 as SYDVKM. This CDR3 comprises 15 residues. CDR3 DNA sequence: TGTGCCAGCAGTCCCCGGGGGACAGGGGGCGGCGAGCAGTACTTC. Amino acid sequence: CASSPRGTGGGEQYF.

The CDR3 DNA reads TGCGCCAGCAGCTCCGTATGGGGACAGGGGGACGAGCAGTACTTC. This encodes CASSSVWGQGDEQYF. This chain joins TRBV5-1 and TRBJ2-7; 11 positions match TRBD1. The CDR3 runs to 15 residues. The V segment lost 3 bases and the J segment 5 bases; nucleotides outside the gene matches: 7. Per the germline V gene, CDR1 is SGHRS and CDR2 is YFSETQ.

CDR3 bases: TGTGCATCCGGGAGGGCCAATGAGCAGTTCTTC. This sequence encodes CASGRANEQFF. V usage is TRBV30 and J usage is TRBJ2-1; 8 positions agree with TRBD2. The CDR3 extends over 11 amino acids. Germline CDR1 reads GTSNPN; CDR2 reads SVGIG (reference sequence).

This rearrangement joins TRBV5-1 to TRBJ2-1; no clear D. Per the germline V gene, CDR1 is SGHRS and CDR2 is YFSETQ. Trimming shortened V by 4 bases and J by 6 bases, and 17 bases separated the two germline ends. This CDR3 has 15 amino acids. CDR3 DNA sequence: TGCGCCAGCAGCCACTCCAGCAGGCCGTCCAATGAGCAGTTCTTC. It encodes CASSHSSRPSNEQFF. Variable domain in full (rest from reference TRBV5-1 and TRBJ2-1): KAGVTQTPRYLIKTRGQQVTLSCSPISGHRSVSWYQQTPGQGLQFLFEYFSETQRNKGNFPGRFSGRQFSNSRSEMNVSTLELGDSALYLCASSHSSRPSNEQFFGPGTRLTVL.

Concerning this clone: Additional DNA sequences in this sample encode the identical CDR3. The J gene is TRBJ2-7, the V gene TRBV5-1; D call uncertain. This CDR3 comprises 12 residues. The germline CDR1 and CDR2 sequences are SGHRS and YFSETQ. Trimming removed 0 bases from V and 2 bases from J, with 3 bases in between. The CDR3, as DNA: TGCGCCAGCAGCTTGGGAGCCTACGAGCAGTACTTC. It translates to CASSLGAYEQYF.

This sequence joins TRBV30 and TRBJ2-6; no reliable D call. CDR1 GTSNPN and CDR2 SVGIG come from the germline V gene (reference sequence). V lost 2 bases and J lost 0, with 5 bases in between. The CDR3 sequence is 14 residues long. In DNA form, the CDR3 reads TGTGCCTGGAGTAGCTCCTCTGGGGCCAACGTCCTGACTTTC. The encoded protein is CAWSSSSGANVLTF.

DNA of the CDR3: TGTGCCAGCAGCTCCTCCGGACTCCACGTTACCGATGAGCAGTTCTTC. Translating gives CASSSSGLHVTDEQFF. The V and J genes are TRBV28 and TRBJ2-1; D may be TRBD2 (5 bases). In germline, CDR1 is MDHEN, CDR2 SYDVKM. The CDR3 totals 16 residues. The V and J ends lost 6 bases and 8 bases respectively, with 23 bases between them. Full variable domain (outside the CDR3, taken from reference TRBV28 and TRBJ2-1): DVKVTQSSRYLVKRTGEKVFLECVQDMDHENMFWYRQDPGLGLRLIYFSYDVKMKEKGDIPEGYSVSREKKERFSLILESASTNQTSMYLCASSSSGLHVTDEQFFGPGTRLTVL.

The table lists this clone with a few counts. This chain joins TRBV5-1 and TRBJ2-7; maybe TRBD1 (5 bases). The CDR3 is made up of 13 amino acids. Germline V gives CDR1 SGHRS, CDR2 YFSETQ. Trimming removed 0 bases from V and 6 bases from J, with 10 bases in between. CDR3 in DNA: TGCGCCAGCAGCTTGGAATTGGGGCTCGAGCAGTACTTC. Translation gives CASSLELGLEQYF.

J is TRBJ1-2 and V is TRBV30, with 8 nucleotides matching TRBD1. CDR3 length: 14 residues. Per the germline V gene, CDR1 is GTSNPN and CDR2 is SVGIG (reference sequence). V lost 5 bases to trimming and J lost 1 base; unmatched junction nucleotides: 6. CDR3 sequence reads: CAWEDRGVNYGYTF. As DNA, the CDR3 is TGTGCCTGGGAAGACAGGGGAGTTAACTATGGCTACACCTTC.

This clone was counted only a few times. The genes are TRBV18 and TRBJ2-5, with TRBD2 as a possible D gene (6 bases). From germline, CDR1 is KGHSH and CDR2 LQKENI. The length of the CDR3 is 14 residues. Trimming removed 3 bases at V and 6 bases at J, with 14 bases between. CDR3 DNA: TGTGCCAGCTCACCTGCGGGGCCACAGCAGACCCAGTACTTC. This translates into CASSPAGPQQTQYF.

The CDR3, as DNA: TGCGCCAGCAGCTTGGTATCGGGGTCTGGAAACACCATATATTTT. Protein: CASSLVSGSGNTIYF. The V gene is TRBV5-1, the J gene TRBJ1-3; D remains unclear. This CDR3 is 15 amino acids long. Trimming cost V 0 bases and J 1 base, with 8 bases left between them. The germline V gene has CDR1 SGHRS and CDR2 YFSETQ. Filled out from reference TRBV5-1 and TRBJ1-3, the complete variable domain reads KAGVTQTPRYLIKTRGQQVTLSCSPISGHRSVSWYQQTPGQGLQFLFEYFSETQRNKGNFPGRFSGRQFSNSRSEMNVSTLELGDSALYLCASSLVSGSGNTIYFGEGSWLTVV.

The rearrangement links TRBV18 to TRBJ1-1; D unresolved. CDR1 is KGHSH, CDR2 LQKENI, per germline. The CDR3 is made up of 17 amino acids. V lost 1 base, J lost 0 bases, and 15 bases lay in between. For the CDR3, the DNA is TGTGCCAGCTCACCACTGGCGGCAACTTTCATGAACACTGAAGCTTTCTTT. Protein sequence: CASSPLAATFMNTEAFF.

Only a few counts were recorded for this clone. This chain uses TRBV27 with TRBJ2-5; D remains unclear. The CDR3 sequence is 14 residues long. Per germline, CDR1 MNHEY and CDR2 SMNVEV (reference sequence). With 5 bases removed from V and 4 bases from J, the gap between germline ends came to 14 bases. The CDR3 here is CASSPISRLETQYF. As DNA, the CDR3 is TGTGCCAGCAGTCCCATCTCCAGGCTAGAGACCCAGTACTTC.

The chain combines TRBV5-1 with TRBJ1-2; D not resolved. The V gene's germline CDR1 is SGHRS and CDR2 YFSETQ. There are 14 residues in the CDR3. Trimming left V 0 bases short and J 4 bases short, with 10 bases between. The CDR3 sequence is CASSLAAGLYGYTF. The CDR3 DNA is TGCGCCAGCAGCTTGGCGGCAGGACTCTATGGCTACACCTTC.

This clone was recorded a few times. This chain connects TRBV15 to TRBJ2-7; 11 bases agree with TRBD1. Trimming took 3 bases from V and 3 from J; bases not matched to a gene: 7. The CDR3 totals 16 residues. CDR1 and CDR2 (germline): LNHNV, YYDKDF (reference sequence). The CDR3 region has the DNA TGTGCCACCAGCAGCGGAGCCGGGACAGGGGGCTACGAGCAGTACTTC. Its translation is CATSSGAGTGGYEQYF.

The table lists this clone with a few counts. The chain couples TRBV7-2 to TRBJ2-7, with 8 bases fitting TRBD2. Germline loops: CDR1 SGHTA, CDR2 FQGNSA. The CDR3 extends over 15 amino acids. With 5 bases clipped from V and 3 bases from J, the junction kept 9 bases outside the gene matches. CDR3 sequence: CASSHTSGGFYEQYF. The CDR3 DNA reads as TGTGCCAGCAGCCACACTAGCGGAGGCTTCTACGAGCAGTACTTC.

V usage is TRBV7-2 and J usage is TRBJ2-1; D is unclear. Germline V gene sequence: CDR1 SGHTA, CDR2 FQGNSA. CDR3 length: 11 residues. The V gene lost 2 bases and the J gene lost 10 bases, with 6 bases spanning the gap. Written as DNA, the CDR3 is TGTGCCAGCAGCTTAACTTGGGAGCAGTTCTTC. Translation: CASSLTWEQFF.

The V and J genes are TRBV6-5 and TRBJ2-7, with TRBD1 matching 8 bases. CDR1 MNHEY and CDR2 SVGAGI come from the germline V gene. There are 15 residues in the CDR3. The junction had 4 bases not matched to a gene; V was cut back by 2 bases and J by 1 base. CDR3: CASSYPGTGSYEQYF. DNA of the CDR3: TGTGCCAGCAGTTACCCCGGGACAGGATCCTACGAGCAGTACTTC.

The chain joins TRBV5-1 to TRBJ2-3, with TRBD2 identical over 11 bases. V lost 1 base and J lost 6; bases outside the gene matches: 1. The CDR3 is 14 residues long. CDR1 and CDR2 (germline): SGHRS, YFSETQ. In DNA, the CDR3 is TGCGCCAGCAGCTTGTGGACTAGCGGGGATACGCAGTATTTT. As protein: CASSLWTSGDTQYF.

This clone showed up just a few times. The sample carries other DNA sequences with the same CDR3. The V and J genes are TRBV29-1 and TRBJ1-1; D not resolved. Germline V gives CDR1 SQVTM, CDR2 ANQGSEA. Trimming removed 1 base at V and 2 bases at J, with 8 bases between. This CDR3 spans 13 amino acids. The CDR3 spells CSVEGRLNTEAFF. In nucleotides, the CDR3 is TGCAGCGTTGAAGGCAGGCTCAACACTGAAGCTTTCTTT.

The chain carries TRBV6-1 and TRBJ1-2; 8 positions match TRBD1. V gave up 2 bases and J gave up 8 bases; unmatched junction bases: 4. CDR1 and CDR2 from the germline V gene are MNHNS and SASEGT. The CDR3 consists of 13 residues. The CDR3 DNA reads TGTGCCAGCAGTGAAAGCAGGGGGCTAGGCTACACCTTC. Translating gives CASSESRGLGYTF.

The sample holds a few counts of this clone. The chain's CDR3 is CASSLSGETQYF. The CDR3 coding sequence is TGTGCCAGCTCTCTTTCAGGGGAGACCCAGTACTTC. The chain recombines TRBV18 with TRBJ2-5, with D perhaps TRBD1 (5 bases). The CDR3 contains 12 residues. V lost 6 bases and J 5 bases, leaving 10 bases between the germline ends. Germline loops: CDR1 KGHSH, CDR2 LQKENI.

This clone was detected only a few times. CDR3 protein: CASSVQGLQTQYF. The DNA of the CDR3 is TGTGCCAGCAGCGTACAGGGTTTACAGACCCAGTACTTC. This rearrangement joins TRBV7-9 to TRBJ2-5; D perhaps matches TRBD1 (6 bases). CDR1 is SEHNR and CDR2 is FQNEAQ in the germline V gene (reference sequence). The ends were cut back, 5 bases at V and 6 bases at J, with 13 bases in the middle. CDR3 length: 13 amino acids.

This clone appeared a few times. CDR3 bases: TGTGCCTGGAACTGGGGCACGAATTCACCCCTCCACTTT. It translates to CAWNWGTNSPLHF. The gene calls are TRBV30 and TRBJ1-6; TRBD1 is a possible D gene (5 bases). Germline-derived CDR1 and CDR2 are GTSNPN and SVGIG (reference sequence). V lost 4 bases to trimming and J lost 7 bases, with 11 bases between them. The CDR3 is 13 amino acids. The full variable domain, completed using reference TRBV30 and TRBJ1-6, is SQTIHQWPATLVQPVGSPLSLECTVEGTSNPNLYWYRQAAGRGLQLLFYSVGIGQISSEVPQNLSASRPQDRQFILSSKKLLLSDSGFYLCAWNWGTNSPLHFGNGTRLTVT.

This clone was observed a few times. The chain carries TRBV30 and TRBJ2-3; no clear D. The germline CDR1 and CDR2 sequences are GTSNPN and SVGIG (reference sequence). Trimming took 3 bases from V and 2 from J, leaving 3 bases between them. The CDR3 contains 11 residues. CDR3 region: CAWSHTDTQYF. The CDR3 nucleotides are TGTGCCTGGAGCCACACAGATACGCAGTATTTT.

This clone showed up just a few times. The CDR3: CASSLGLARTYEQYF. CDR3 bases: TGTGCCAGCAGCTTAGGGTTAGCGCGAACCTACGAGCAGTACTTC. This chain links TRBV7-2 with TRBJ2-7; tentatively, D is TRBD2 (5 bases). The length of the CDR3 is 15 residues. Germline V gene data show CDR1 as SGHTA and CDR2 as FQGNSA. V was trimmed by 1 base and J by 2 bases, leaving 12 bases between them.

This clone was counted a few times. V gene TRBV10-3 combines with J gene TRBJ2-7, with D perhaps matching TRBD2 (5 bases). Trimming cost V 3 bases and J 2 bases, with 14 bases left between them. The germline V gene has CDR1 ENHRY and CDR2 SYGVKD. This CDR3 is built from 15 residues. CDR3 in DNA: TGTGCCATCAGTGATTTACGAGGGCCTCCCTACGAGCAGTACTTC. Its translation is CAISDLRGPPYEQYF.

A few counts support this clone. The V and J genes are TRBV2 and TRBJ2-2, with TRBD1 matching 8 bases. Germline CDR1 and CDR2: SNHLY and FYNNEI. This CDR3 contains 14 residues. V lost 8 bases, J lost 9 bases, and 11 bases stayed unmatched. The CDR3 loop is CASERTGFIRELFF. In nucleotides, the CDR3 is TGTGCCAGCGAGCGGACAGGGTTTATCAGGGAGCTGTTTTTT.

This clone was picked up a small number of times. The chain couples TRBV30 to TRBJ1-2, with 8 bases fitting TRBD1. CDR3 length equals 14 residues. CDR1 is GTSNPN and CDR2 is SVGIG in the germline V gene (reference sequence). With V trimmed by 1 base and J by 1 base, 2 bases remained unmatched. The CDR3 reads CAWSGTGLNYGYTF. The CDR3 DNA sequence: TGTGCCTGGAGTGGGACAGGGCTTAACTATGGCTACACCTTC.